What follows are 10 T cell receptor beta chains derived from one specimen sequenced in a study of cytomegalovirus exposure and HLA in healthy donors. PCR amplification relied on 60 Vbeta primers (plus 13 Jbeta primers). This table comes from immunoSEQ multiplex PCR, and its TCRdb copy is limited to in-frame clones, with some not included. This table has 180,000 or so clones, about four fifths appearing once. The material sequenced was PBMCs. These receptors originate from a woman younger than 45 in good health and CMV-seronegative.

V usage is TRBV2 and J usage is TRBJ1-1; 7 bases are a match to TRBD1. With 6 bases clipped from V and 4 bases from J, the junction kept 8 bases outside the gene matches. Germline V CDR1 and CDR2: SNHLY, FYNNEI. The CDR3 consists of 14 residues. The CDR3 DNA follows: TGTGCCAGCAGAGACAGGGTTATCGGCACTGAAGCTTTCTTT. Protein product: CASRDRVIGTEAFF.

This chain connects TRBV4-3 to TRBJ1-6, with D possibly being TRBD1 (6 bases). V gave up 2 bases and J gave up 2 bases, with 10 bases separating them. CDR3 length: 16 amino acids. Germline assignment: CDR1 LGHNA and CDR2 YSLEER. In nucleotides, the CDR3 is TGCGCCAGCAGCCAAAGCAGGACAGCCTATAATTCACCCCTCCACTTT. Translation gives CASSQSRTAYNSPLHF.

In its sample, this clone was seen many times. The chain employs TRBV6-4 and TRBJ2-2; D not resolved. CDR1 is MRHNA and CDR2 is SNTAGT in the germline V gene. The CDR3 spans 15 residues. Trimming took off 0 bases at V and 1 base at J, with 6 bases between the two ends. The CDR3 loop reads CASSDSIENTGELFF. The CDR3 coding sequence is TGTGCCAGCAGTGACTCGATAGAGAACACCGGGGAGCTGTTTTTT.

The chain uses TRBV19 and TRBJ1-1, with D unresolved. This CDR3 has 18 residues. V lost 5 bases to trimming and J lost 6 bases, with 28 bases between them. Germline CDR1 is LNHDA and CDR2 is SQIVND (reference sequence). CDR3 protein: CASSHPNFGGRSSPEAFF. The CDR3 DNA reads TGTGCCAGTAGTCACCCTAATTTTGGTGGCAGGTCGTCTCCTGAAGCTTTCTTT.

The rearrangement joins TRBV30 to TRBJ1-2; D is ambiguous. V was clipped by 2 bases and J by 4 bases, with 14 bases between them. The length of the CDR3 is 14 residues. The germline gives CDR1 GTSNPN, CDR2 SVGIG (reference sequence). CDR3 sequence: CAWSITAPFYGYTF. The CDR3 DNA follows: TGTGCCTGGAGTATTACAGCCCCCTTCTATGGCTACACCTTC. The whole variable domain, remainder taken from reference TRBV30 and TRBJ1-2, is SQTIHQWPATLVQPVGSPLSLECTVEGTSNPNLYWYRQAAGRGLQLLFYSVGIGQISSEVPQNLSASRPQDRQFILSSKKLLLSDSGFYLCAWSITAPFYGYTFGSGTRLTVV.

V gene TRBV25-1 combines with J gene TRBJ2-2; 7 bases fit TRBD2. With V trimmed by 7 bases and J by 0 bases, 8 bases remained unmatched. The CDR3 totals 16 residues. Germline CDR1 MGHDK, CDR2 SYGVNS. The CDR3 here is CASNRGGASNTGELFF. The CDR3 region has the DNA TGTGCCAGCAATCGCGGGGGAGCTTCGAACACCGGGGAGCTGTTTTTT.

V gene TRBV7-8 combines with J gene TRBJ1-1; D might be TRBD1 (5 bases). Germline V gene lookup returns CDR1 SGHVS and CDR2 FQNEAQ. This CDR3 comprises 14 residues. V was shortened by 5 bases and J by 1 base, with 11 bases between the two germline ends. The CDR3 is CASSPPTGNTEAFF. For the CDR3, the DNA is TGTGCCAGCAGCCCCCCCACAGGGAACACTGAAGCTTTCTTT.

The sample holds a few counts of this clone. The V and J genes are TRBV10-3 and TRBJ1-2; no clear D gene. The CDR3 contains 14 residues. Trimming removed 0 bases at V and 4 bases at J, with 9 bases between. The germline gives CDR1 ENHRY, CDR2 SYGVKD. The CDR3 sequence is CAISESGRSYGYTF. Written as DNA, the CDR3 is TGTGCCATCAGTGAGTCTGGCCGATCCTATGGCTACACCTTC.

The CDR3 DNA reads as TGTGCCAGCACCTACGGACAGGGCAACAATGAGCAGTTCTTC. This sequence encodes CASTYGQGNNEQFF. V and J are TRBV6-6 and TRBJ2-1, with 8 nucleotides matching TRBD1. After removal of 7 bases from V and 5 bases from J, the junction contained 7 bases not matched to a gene. The CDR3 extends over 14 amino acids. Germline-derived CDR1 and CDR2 are MNHNY and SVGAGI (reference sequence).

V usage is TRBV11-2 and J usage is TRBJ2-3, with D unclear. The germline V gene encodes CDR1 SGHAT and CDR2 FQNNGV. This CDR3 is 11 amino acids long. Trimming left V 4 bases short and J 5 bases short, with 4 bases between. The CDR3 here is CASSSRDTQYF. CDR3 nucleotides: TGTGCCAGCAGCTCCCGAGATACGCAGTATTTT.